This TCR beta chain was recorded in a study of blood T cell repertoires in COVID-19. The germline CDR1 and CDR2 sequences are WSHSY and SAAADI. The germline V and J ends were trimmed by 3 bases and 0 bases, with 9 bases remaining between them. The CDR3 consists of 14 residues. Here immunoSEQ multiplex PCR was the method, and the copy in TCRdb shows in-frame clones only, minus some. The sample lists 350,000 to 400,000 clones, 88% occurring once. This clonotype was sampled from a woman under 30 who had recovered from COVID-19. The chain carries TRBV10-2 and TRBJ2-7; D ambiguous. The specimen sequenced was PBMCs or T cells enriched from blood (not recorded which). For the CDR3, the DNA is TGCGCCAGCAGTGACGGAGTGAACTCCTACGAGCAGTACTTC. Its protein product is CASSDGVNSYEQYF.